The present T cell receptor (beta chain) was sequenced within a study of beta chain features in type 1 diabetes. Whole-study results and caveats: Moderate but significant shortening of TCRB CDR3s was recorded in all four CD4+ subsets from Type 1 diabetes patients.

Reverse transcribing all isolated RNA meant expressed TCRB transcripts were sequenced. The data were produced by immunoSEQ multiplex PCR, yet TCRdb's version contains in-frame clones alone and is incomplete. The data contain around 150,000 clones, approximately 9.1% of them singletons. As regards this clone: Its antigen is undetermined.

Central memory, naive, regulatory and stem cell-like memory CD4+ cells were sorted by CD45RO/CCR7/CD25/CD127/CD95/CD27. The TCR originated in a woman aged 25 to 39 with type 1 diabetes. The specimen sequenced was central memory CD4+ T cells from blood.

In DNA form, the CDR3 reads TGTGCCAGCAGCTCGCCAGGCCGAGAGACCCAGTACTTC. Its protein is CASSSPGRETQYF. This sequence joins TRBV5-4 and TRBJ2-5; D remains ambiguous. The CDR3 contains 13 residues. Germline loops: CDR1 SGHNT, CDR2 YYREEE (reference sequence). Trimming took off 3 bases at V and 4 bases at J, with 10 bases between the two ends.